These 12 T cell receptor beta chains were sequenced from one sample in a study of early T cells in non-severe SARS-CoV-2 infection. TCRdb ran MiXCR on the 5' RACE reads and lists one entry per CDR3 protein. The table lists about 83,000 distinct CDR3 sequences, around an eighth of them singletons, with approximately 7% in the top ten. What was sequenced was whole blood. The receptors derive from an adult who was a healthcare worker with PCR-confirmed SARS-CoV-2 infection or an uninfected control (not recorded which).

The rearrangement joins TRBV29-1 to TRBJ2-5; 8 bases fit TRBD1. The V segment lost 0 bases and the J segment 5 bases; nucleotides outside the gene matches: 5. The CDR3 is 14 residues long. Germline lookup yields CDR1 SQVTM and CDR2 ANQGSEA. The CDR3 region has the DNA TGCAGCGTTGAAGACAGGGGGCGTATGGAGACCCAGTACTTC. It translates to CSVEDRGRMETQYF.

This clonotype was seen at least ten times. This chain joins TRBV4-2 and TRBJ2-1; the match to TRBD1 covers 10 bases. The length of the CDR3 is 16 residues. The germline V gene encodes CDR1 LGHNA and CDR2 YNFKEQ. After removal of 2 bases from V and 7 bases from J, the junction contained 8 bases not matched to a gene. CDR3 amino acids: CASSQWAGQGENEQFF. In DNA form, the CDR3 reads TGTGCCAGCAGCCAATGGGCCGGACAGGGGGAGAATGAGCAGTTCTTC.

Relative to its sample, this clonotype is medium-sized. This rearrangement joins TRBV7-6 to TRBJ1-1; 8 positions agree with TRBD1. In germline, CDR1 is SGHVS, CDR2 FNYEAQ. V was clipped by 6 bases and J by 4 bases; unmatched bases: 10. The CDR3 runs to 15 residues. The CDR3 DNA reads TGTGCCAGCAGTTACGATCAGGGGGCTGGCACTGAAGCTTTCTTT. This translates into CASSYDQGAGTEAFF.

The table lists this clonotype with many counts. CDR3 nucleotide sequence: TGTGCCACCAGGAGGGGGCTGGAGACCCAGTACTTC. Its protein is CATRRGLETQYF. The V gene is TRBV15, the J gene TRBJ2-5, with 7 bases matching TRBD1. Germline V gene data show CDR1 as LNHNV and CDR2 as YYDKDF (reference sequence). J lost 5 bases, V lost 6 bases, and 3 bases had no gene match. The CDR3 runs to 12 residues.

This clonotype was observed a handful of times. CDR3 nucleotides: TGCAGCGTTGAAGGGCTCTTGGGCACTGAAGCTTTCTTT. Encoded protein: CSVEGLLGTEAFF. This chain uses TRBV29-1 with TRBJ1-1; no clear D. The CDR3 totals 13 residues. Germline CDR1 SQVTM, CDR2 ANQGSEA. Trimming stripped 1 base from V and 4 bases from J, with 10 bases between.

In this sample, this clonotype is medium-sized. This chain connects TRBV29-1 to TRBJ2-3; the match to TRBD2 covers 7 bases. The ends lost 3 bases at V and 2 bases at J; junction bases unmatched: 2. There are 13 residues in the CDR3. Germline assignment: CDR1 SQVTM and CDR2 ANQGSEA. The CDR3 region has the DNA TGCAGCGTTGAGCGGGGGAACACAGATACGCAGTATTTT. Its translation is CSVERGNTDTQYF.

Many counts were recorded for this clonotype. This rearrangement joins TRBV6-5 to TRBJ1-1; D is unclear. Germline CDR1 MNHEY, CDR2 SVGAGI. Trimming shortened V by 0 bases and J by 6 bases, and 8 bases separated the two germline ends. The CDR3 covers 13 residues. Here the CDR3 DNA reads TGTGCCAGCAGTTACTCCCACGGAGCTGAAGCTTTCTTT. This translates into CASSYSHGAEAFF.

This clonotype was observed a handful of times. The chain carries TRBV20-1 and TRBJ1-1; TRBD1 matches at 8 bases. From germline, CDR1 is DFQATT and CDR2 SNEGSKA (reference sequence). The CDR3 loop spans 16 amino acids. In DNA, the CDR3 is TGCATCACGAACCGGGACAGGAGAGGACTGAACACTGAAGCTTTCTTT. This translates into CITNRDRRGLNTEAFF.

The gene calls are TRBV3-1 and TRBJ1-2; perhaps TRBD1 as D (6 bases). Germline V gene data show CDR1 as LGHDT and CDR2 as YNNKEL (reference sequence). The ends were cut back, 4 bases at V and 1 base at J, with 10 bases in the middle. The CDR3 has 14 residues. Written as DNA, the CDR3 is TGTGCCAGCAGCCCGACAGGATTTAACTATGGCTACACCTTC. It encodes CASSPTGFNYGYTF.

This clonotype was found a few times. V gene TRBV7-2 combines with J gene TRBJ2-7, with 7 positions matching TRBD1. Germline-derived CDR1 and CDR2 are SGHTA and FQGNSA. After removal of 3 bases from V and 2 bases from J, the junction contained 4 bases not matched to a gene. The CDR3 is made up of 14 amino acids. In DNA form, the CDR3 reads TGTGCCAGCAGCTTCCCGGGACAGACCTACGAGCAGTACTTC. It translates to CASSFPGQTYEQYF.

The sample holds many counts of this clonotype. The chain uses TRBV3-1 and TRBJ2-4; 7 bases are a match to TRBD2. The CDR3 loop spans 15 amino acids. Trimming cost V 2 bases and J 1 base; bases outside gene matches: 2. Germline CDR1 LGHDT, CDR2 YNNKEL (reference sequence). CDR3 sequence (DNA): TGTGCCAGCAGCCAAAGTAGCGGGGCCAAAAACATTCAGTACTTC. This gives the protein CASSQSSGAKNIQYF. Looking up the rest from reference TRBV3-1 and TRBJ2-4 gives the full variable domain: DTAVSQTPKYLVTQMGNDKSIKCEQNLGHDTMYWYKQDSKKFLKIMFSYNNKELIINETVPNRFSPKSPDKAHLNLHINSLELGDSAVYFCASSQSSGAKNIQYFGAGTRLSVL.

The V call is TRBV15, the J call TRBJ1-2, with D maybe TRBD1 (5 bases). CDR3 length: 14 amino acids. The germline V and J ends were trimmed by 0 bases and 6 bases, with 11 bases remaining between them. CDR1 and CDR2 (germline): LNHNV, YYDKDF (reference sequence). The CDR3, as DNA: TGTGCCACCAGCAGAGATCGTTCGGGGGATGGCTACACCTTC. It yields the protein CATSRDRSGDGYTF. Drawing the rest from reference TRBV15 and TRBJ1-2, the complete variable domain is DAMVIQNPRYQVTQFGKPVTLSCSQTLNHNVMYWYQQKSSQAPKLLFHYYDKDFNNEADTPDNFQSRRPNTSFCFLDIRSPGLGDTAMYLCATSRDRSGDGYTFGSGTRLTVV.